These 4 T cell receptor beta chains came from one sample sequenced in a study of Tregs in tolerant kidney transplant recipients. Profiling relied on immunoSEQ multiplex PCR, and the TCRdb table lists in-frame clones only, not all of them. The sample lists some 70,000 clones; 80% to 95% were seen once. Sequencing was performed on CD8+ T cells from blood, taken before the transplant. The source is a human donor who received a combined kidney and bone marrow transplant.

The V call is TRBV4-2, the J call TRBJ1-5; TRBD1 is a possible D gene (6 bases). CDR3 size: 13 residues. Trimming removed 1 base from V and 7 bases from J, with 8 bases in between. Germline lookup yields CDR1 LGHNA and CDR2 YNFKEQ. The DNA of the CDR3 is TGTGCCAGCAGCCAAGGGGGGCGGCAGCCCCAGCATTTT. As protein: CASSQGGRQPQHF.

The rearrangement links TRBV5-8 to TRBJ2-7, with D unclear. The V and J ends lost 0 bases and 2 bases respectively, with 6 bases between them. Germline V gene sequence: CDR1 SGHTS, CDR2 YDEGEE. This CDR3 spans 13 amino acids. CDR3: CASSLESAYEQYF. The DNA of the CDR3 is TGTGCCAGCAGCTTGGAGTCAGCCTACGAGCAGTACTTC.

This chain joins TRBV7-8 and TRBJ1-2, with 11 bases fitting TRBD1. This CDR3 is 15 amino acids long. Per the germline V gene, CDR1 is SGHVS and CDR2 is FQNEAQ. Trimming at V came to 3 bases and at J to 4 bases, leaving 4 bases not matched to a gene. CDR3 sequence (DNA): TGTGCCAGCAGCTTGACCGGGACAGGGGGCTATGGCTACACCTTC. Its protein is CASSLTGTGGYGYTF.

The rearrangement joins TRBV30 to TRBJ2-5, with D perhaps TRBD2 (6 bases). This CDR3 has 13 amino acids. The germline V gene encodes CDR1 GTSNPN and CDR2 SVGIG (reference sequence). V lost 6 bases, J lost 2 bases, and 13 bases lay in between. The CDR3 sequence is CACLRREQETQYF. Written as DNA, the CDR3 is TGTGCCTGCTTGAGACGGGAGCAAGAGACCCAGTACTTC.